What follows describes a single T cell receptor beta chain. No cognate antigen has been identified for it. Base qualities are not recorded, but no much larger clone differs from it by a single base. At one collaborating source in Seattle, patients were enrolled during active infection and were followed longitudinally through the course of disease. The collaborating institutions used their own protocols to collect whole blood in K2EDTA tubes. Collaborator samples were shipped for TCRbeta analysis as frozen whole blood, isolated PBMCs, or DNA extracted from either sample type. This sample is drawn from a study of blood T cell repertoires in COVID-19 (dated by TCRdb to about 2020). Study-wide context: The collaborator samples originated in the United States, Italy and Spain and spanned the acute and convalescent phases of COVID-19. Samples were obtained from the ongoing ImmuneRACE study (first 160 participants) and from 1,254 subjects provided by 6 global collaborators. Deeply sampled blood TCRbeta repertoires from subjects exposed to, actively infected with, or recovered from COVID-19 were included in the dataset. HLA class I and class II types, where available, came from metadata supplied by the sample provider rather than from assay-based typing. A freely available public database, intended as a resource for researchers studying the immune response to SARS-CoV-2, is where the repertoires were released. The prospective study material was composed of cDNA or gDNA derived from T cells, B-cell-depleted T cells, or PBMCs. Sample metadata almost always included a de-identified subject ID, COVID-19 status, age in years and sex. What the authors observed across the whole study: The amount of clinical and demographic metadata varied by source and participant and was provided uncurated.

From cysteine to phenylalanine, the CDR3 is 18 amino acids long. Only the CDR3 part of the read is kept: 54 bases, read in frame from the first base. CDR1 and CDR2 (MNHEY, SVGEGT) derive from the germline V gene. V ends up 2 bases short and J 0 bases short, with an unmatched junction base count of 12. The immunoSEQ Assay, a bias-controlled multiplex PCR, was used to amplify TCRbeta CDR3 regions from genomic DNA. The paper's data handling went like this. The number of nucleated cells in each sample was estimated by amplification of reference gene primers within the assay. To quantify the absolute abundance of each unique TCRbeta CDR3 rearrangement, sequence reads were collapsed and filtered. For each sample, productive Simpson clonality was calculated as the square root of Simpson's diversity index over productive rearrangements. The table comes from immuneACCESS by way of TCRdb, which keeps in-frame sequences with V and J called. Part of the clones is missing from these tables; in studies checked, under half for an unresolved V gene and the rest for unknown reasons. That table furnishes V, J and clone size, whereas the DNA furnished D and trimming. The sample table holds almost 200,000 clones, of which about 85% were seen once. The ten top clones hold approximately 0.99% of the sample.

This sequence was found in a man in his 60s with COVID-19, enrolled during active disease. Rearrangement joined TRBV6-2 or TRBV6-3 to TRBJ1-2; 7 middle bases align to TRBD1. Sequencing input: peripheral blood. The DNA sequence is as follows: TGTGCCAGCAGTTACGACCCGACAGGGATGGTGACTAACTATGGCTACACCTTC. Translated, this gives CASSYDPTGMVTNYGYTF.